This TCR beta chain is drawn from a study of blood T cell repertoires in COVID-19. Across the whole study: Samples of COVID-19 (acute and convalescent) were obtained from the United States, Italy and Spain. Nucleic acid was either cDNA or gDNA, and it came from T cells, B-cell-depleted T cells, or PBMCs.

Libraries were prepared by immunoSEQ multiplex PCR; TCRdb keeps only in-frame clonotypes and omits some of them. The sample has 240,000 or so clones, 70% to 75% seen once. The sequence was collected from an elderly woman with acute or convalescent COVID-19. Material for sequencing was peripheral blood.

CDR3 nucleotides: TGTGCCAGCAGCCAGGGACAGGGGTTAAGCAATGAGCAGTTCTTC. The encoded protein is CASSQGQGLSNEQFF. The chain has TRBV11-3 and TRBJ2-1, with 10 bases aligning to TRBD1. CDR3 length: 15 amino acids. Germline CDR1 and CDR2: SGHNT and YENEEA. V shed 5 bases and J 6 bases; nucleotides not matched to a gene: 7. Filled out from reference TRBV11-3 and TRBJ2-1, the complete variable domain reads EAGVVQSPRYKIIEKKQPVAFWCNPISGHNTLYWYLQNLGQGPELLIRYENEEAVDDSQLPKDRFSAERLKGVDSTLKIQPAELGDSAVYLCASSQGQGLSNEQFFGPGTRLTVL.